The rows below give T cell receptor beta chains drawn from one sample of a study of T cell repertoires in cytomegalovirus infection. No antigen has been assigned to these receptors. TCRdb used MiXCR to reprocess the reads, holding one entry per CDR3 protein. The sample holds hundreds of thousands of distinct CDR3 sequences, about 33% seen once. The sequenced sample was cultured PBMCs, obtained from culture after CMV antigen stimulation. The receptors here all came from a human donor in good health (CMV status not recorded). Some clones in this sample may be carry-over from other donors' samples. CDR3s include the opening cysteine and the closing phenylalanine or tryptophan. Fields, in order: D gene, clone size, J gene, V gene, CDR3 protein, CDR3 DNA. The D gene is left open where the match is weak. Only part of the rows carry a size: once, few, many, or a class if the clone is expanded.

.	.	TRBJ2-3	TRBV12-3/TRBV12-4	CASSLAGDPPDTQYF	TGTGCCAGCAGTTTAGCGGGAGACCCTCCGGATACGCAGTATTTT
TRBD2	.	TRBJ2-2	TRBV4-1	CASSQTSGGWTGELFF	TGCGCCAGCAGCCAAACTAGCGGGGGGTGGACCGGGGAGCTGTTTTTT
TRBD2	few	TRBJ2-1	TRBV4-3	CASSQVASGYNEQFF	TGCGCCAGCAGCCAAGTGGCTAGCGGGTACAATGAGCAGTTCTTC
TRBD2	.	TRBJ2-3	TRBV12-3/TRBV12-4	CASSPTGTSGKDTQYF	TGTGCCAGCAGTCCAACCGGGACTAGCGGCAAAGATACGCAGTATTTT
.	few	TRBJ2-7	TRBV4-3	CASSQDLGQFTYEQYF	TGCGCCAGCAGCCAAGATCTGGGTCAGTTTACCTACGAGCAGTACTTC
.	.	TRBJ1-5	TRBV19	CASRDLSNQPQHF	TGTGCCAGTAGGGATCTGAGCAATCAGCCCCAGCATTTT
.	.	TRBJ1-6	TRBV11-2	CASYTRGSDPYNSPLHF	TGTGCCAGCTACACCCGAGGGTCGGACCCCTATAATTCACCCCTCCACTTT
TRBD2	.	TRBJ2-7	TRBV14	CASSQRSRLADPHEQYF	TGTGCCAGCAGCCAAAGGTCGAGACTAGCGGACCCCCACGAGCAGTACTTC
TRBD2	.	TRBJ2-7	TRBV6-6	CASSYGTNYEQYF	TGTGCCAGCAGTTACGGGACTAACTACGAGCAGTACTTC
.	.	TRBJ2-1	TRBV11-2	CASSPGGGYEQFF	TGTGCCAGCAGCCCCGGAGGTGGGTATGAGCAGTTCTTC
.	.	TRBJ1-5	TRBV12-3/TRBV12-4	CASRVGGANQPQHF	TGTGCCAGCAGAGTCGGGGGAGCCAATCAGCCCCAGCATTTT
.	many	TRBJ2-3	TRBV7-2	CAGGGVGTDTQYF	TGTGCCGGTGGCGGGGTTGGCACAGATACGCAGTATTTT
.	.	TRBJ2-5	TRBV6-5	CASSGWGSQETQYF	TGTGCCAGCAGTGGCTGGGGTTCTCAAGAGACCCAGTACTTC
.	.	TRBJ2-2	TRBV7-9	CASSYGEYTGELFF	TGTGCCAGCAGTTACGGAGAGTACACCGGGGAGCTGTTTTTT
.	few	TRBJ2-7	TRBV5-4	CASSLDRRGFGEQYF	TGTGCCAGCAGCTTGGATCGCAGGGGATTTGGCGAGCAGTACTTC
TRBD1	.	TRBJ1-5	TRBV6-1	CASRRTGGGQPQHF	TGTGCCAGCAGACGTACAGGGGGAGGTCAGCCCCAGCATTTT
TRBD1	many	TRBJ2-7	TRBV12-3/TRBV12-4	CASRRDRVGHYEQYF	TGTGCCAGCAGACGGGACAGGGTAGGGCACTACGAGCAGTACTTC
.	few	TRBJ1-6	TRBV19	CASTAEARRNSPLHF	TGTGCCAGTACCGCCGAGGCCAGGCGAAATTCACCCCTCCACTTT
.	few	TRBJ1-2	TRBV28	CASGVYGYTF	TGTGCCAGCGGTGTCTATGGCTACACCTTC
.	few	TRBJ1-1	TRBV4-2	CASSQMGSRRPNTEAFF	TGTGCCAGCAGCCAGATGGGGTCGCGCCGCCCGAACACTGAAGCTTTCTTT
TRBD1	few	TRBJ1-1	TRBV7-9	CASSPQGVMNTEAFF	TGTGCCAGCAGCCCTCAGGGGGTGATGAACACTGAAGCTTTCTTT
TRBD1	.	TRBJ2-1	TRBV7-9	CASSPSSKDRAPYNEQFF	TGTGCCAGCAGCCCCTCTAGTAAGGACAGGGCCCCTTACAATGAGCAGTTCTTC
.	few	TRBJ2-2	TRBV7-2	CASSLGGDPSGELFF	TGTGCCAGCAGCTTAGGTGGAGACCCGAGTGGGGAGCTGTTTTTT
.	many	TRBJ2-2	TRBV7-6	CASSRAAIETGELFF	TGTGCCAGCAGCCGAGCGGCCATAGAGACCGGGGAGCTGTTTTTT
TRBD2	few	TRBJ2-3	TRBV6-6	CASSRPRASGRAPHTDTQYF	TGTGCCAGCAGTCGACCCCGGGCTAGCGGGAGGGCCCCACACACAGATACGCAGTATTTT
TRBD1	.	TRBJ1-2	TRBV10-3	CAISQGQGARSYTF	TGTGCCATCAGCCAGGGACAGGGGGCGAGGAGCTACACCTTC
.	.	TRBJ1-2	TRBV7-9	CASSVIGDYGYTF	TGTGCCAGCAGCGTAATTGGGGACTATGGCTACACCTTC
TRBD2	.	TRBJ2-3	TRBV7-9	CASSPRLAGGRFGTDTQYF	TGTGCCAGCAGCCCCCGCCTAGCGGGGGGGCGATTCGGCACAGATACGCAGTATTTT
TRBD1	few	TRBJ1-2	TRBV12-3/TRBV12-4	CASIRDRGDGYTF	TGTGCCAGCATCCGGGACAGGGGTGACGGCTACACCTTC
.	once	TRBJ2-5	TRBV5-6	CASSSGWGRETQYF	TGTGCCAGCAGCTCAGGGTGGGGTCGGGAGACCCAGTACTTC
.	.	TRBJ1-5	TRBV20-1	CSASEPLYSNQPQHF	TGCAGTGCTAGCGAACCCCTTTATAGCAATCAGCCCCAGCATTTT
.	.	TRBJ1-3	TRBV12-3/TRBV12-4	CASSGAGASGNTIYF	TGTGCCAGCAGTGGCGCAGGGGCCTCTGGAAACACCATATATTTT
TRBD1	.	TRBJ1-6	TRBV6-5	CASRRGTVINSPLHF	TGTGCCAGCAGACGAGGGACAGTGATTAATTCACCCCTCCACTTT
TRBD1	.	TRBJ1-2	TRBV2	CASSLQGEDGYTF	TGTGCCAGCAGCTTACAGGGGGAAGATGGCTACACCTTC